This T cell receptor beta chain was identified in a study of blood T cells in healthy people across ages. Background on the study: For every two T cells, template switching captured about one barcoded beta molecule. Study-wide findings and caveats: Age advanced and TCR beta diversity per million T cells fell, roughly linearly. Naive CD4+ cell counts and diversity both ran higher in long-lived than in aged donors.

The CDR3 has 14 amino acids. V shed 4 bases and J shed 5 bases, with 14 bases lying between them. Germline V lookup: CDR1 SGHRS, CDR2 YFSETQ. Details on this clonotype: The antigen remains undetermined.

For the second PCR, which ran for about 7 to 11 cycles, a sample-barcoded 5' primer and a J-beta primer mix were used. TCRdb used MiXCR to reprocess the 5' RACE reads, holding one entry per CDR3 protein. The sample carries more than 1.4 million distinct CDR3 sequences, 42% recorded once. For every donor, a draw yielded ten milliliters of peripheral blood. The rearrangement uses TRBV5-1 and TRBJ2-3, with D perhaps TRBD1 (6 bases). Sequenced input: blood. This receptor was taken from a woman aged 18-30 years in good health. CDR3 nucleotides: TGCGCCAGCAGCAAGCCGTTGGACAGAGATACGCAGTATTTT. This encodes CASSKPLDRDTQYF.